This T cell receptor beta chain was recovered during a study of cytomegalovirus exposure and HLA in healthy donors. About the research overall: T cells numbering around 190 million yielded more than 95 million unique TCR beta sequences in an earlier analysis.

CDR1 and CDR2 (germline): SGHRS, YFSETQ. V was cut by 7 bases and J by 4 bases, with 17 bases left in between. This CDR3 has 15 residues. Whole-study findings and limits: The study flagged around 160 TCR beta chains as cytomegalovirus-associated. About 90% or about 30% of the time was how often most TCR beta V segments were productive, according to an earlier analysis. Many donors shared some public TCRs, even though most TCR sequences were rare.

A word on this clone: The target antigen is unknown.

The PCR contained 60 Vbeta and 13 Jbeta primers. TCRdb keeps only in-frame clones here, not all; method: immunoSEQ multiplex PCR. The table records about 80,000 clones, roughly 65% of them present only once. Sequencing was carried out using PBMCs. The chain uses TRBV5-1 and TRBJ2-2; tentative D call: TRBD2 (5 bases). The sequence was obtained from a male donor in good health and CMV-seropositive. CDR3 sequence (DNA): TGCGCCAGCGTCCTGGGGAGTTTAGGCACCGGGGAGCTGTTTTTT. The encoded protein is CASVLGSLGTGELFF.